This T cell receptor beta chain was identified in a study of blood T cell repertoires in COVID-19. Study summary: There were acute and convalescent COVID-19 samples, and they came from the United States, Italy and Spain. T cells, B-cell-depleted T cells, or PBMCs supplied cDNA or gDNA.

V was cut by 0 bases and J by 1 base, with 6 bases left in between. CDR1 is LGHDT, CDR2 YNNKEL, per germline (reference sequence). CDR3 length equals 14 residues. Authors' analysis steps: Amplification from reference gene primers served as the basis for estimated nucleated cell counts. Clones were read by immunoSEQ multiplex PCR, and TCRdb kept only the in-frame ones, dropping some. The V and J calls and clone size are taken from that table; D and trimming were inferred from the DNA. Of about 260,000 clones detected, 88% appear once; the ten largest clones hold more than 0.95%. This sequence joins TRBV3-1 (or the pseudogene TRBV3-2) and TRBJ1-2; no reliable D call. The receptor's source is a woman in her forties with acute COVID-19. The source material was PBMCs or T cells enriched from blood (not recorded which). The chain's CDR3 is CASSQEHSNYGYTF. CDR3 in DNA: TGTGCCAGCAGCCAAGAGCACAGTAACTATGGCTACACCTTC.